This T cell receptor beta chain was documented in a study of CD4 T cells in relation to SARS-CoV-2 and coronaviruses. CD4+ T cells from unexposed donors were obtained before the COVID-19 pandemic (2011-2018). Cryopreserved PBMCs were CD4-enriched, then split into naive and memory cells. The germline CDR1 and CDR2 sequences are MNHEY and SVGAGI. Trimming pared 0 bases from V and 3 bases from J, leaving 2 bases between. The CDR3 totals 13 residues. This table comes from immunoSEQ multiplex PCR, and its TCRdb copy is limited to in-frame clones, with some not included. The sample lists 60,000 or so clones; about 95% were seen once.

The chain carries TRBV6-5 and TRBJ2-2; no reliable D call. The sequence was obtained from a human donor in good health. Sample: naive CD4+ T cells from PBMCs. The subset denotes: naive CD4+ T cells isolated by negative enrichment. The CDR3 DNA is TGTGCCAGCAGTTACTCTCACACCGGGGAGCTGTTTTTT. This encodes CASSYSHTGELFF.